These 5 T cell receptor beta chains were all obtained from the same sample, sequenced in a study of cytomegalovirus exposure and HLA in healthy donors. Vbeta (60) and Jbeta (13) primers were used in the PCR. The assay was immunoSEQ multiplex PCR, and TCRdb's table has in-frame clones only and misses some. The sample has 150,000 to 160,000 clones; over 65% are singletons. Sequences were obtained from PBMCs. These TCRs come from a woman aged 35 to 49 in good health and CMV-seronegative.

The chain combines TRBV19 with TRBJ1-2, with a possible D match to TRBD1 (5 bases). The germline V gene encodes CDR1 LNHDA and CDR2 SQIVND (reference sequence). The CDR3 has 16 residues. V was clipped by 5 bases and J by 0 bases, with 16 bases between them. CDR3 in DNA: TGTGCCAGTAGTCCCACGGGAGTACAGGCTAACTATGGCTACACCTTC. It is translated as CASSPTGVQANYGYTF.

This clone appeared once. The rearrangement links TRBV28 to TRBJ2-1; D possibly corresponds to TRBD1 (6 bases). The CDR3 spans 15 residues. Per germline, CDR1 MDHEN and CDR2 SYDVKM. Trimming removed 6 bases from V and 0 bases from J, with 12 bases in between. The CDR3 sequence: CASRTGVNSYNEQFF. The CDR3 region has the DNA TGTGCCAGCAGGACAGGAGTGAACTCCTACAATGAGCAGTTCTTC.

This clone was detected ten times or more. The CDR3 spells CASSLFSGGSKYEQYF. In nucleotides, the CDR3 is TGCGCCAGCAGCTTGTTTAGTGGCGGGAGTAAGTACGAGCAGTACTTC. The V gene is TRBV5-1, the J gene TRBJ2-7; 7 nucleotides match TRBD2. Germline trimming cut 1 base from V and 4 bases from J; bases unmatched to any gene: 11. The CDR3 covers 16 residues. Looked up from germline, CDR1 is SGHRS and CDR2 is YFSETQ.

The chain combines TRBV27 with TRBJ1-2; D is unresolved. Trimming took 3 bases from V and 0 from J, leaving 8 bases between them. Per germline, CDR1 MNHEY and CDR2 SMNVEV (reference sequence). This CDR3 has 14 residues. The CDR3 DNA sequence: TGTGCCAGCAGTTTGGGCAGAACTAACTATGGCTACACCTTC. It translates to CASSLGRTNYGYTF.

V and J are TRBV9 and TRBJ2-4, with a weak D call TRBD2 (5 bases). In germline, CDR1 is SGDLS, CDR2 YYNGEE. V was clipped by 9 bases and J by 0 bases, with 22 bases between them. The CDR3 extends over 17 amino acids. CDR3 nucleotide sequence: TGTGCCACCCCTACCGTATTCAGGACTCAAGCCAAAAACATTCAGTACTTC. This encodes CATPTVFRTQAKNIQYF.